The 20 T cell receptor beta chains presented below share a single source sample, sequenced in a study of T cell responses to AZD1222 COVID-19 vaccine. Profiling relied on immunoSEQ multiplex PCR, and the TCRdb table lists in-frame clones only, not all of them. The sample holds fewer than 180,000 clones; around 94% are singletons and the top ten take roughly 1.2%. Source: peripheral blood, taken on day 0 of AZD1222 vaccination. Receptor source: an adult in good health.

The genes are TRBV19 and TRBJ2-2; 9 nucleotides agree with TRBD2. V lost 5 bases and J lost 7; bases outside the gene matches: 5. The CDR3 spans 14 residues. Germline values: CDR1 LNHDA, CDR2 SQIVND (reference sequence). CDR3 sequence: CASSGGGASGELFF. Here the CDR3 DNA reads TGTGCCAGTAGTGGCGGGGGGGCAAGCGGGGAGCTGTTTTTT. The full variable domain, rest sourced from reference TRBV19 and TRBJ2-2, is DGGITQSPKYLFRKEGQNVTLSCEQNLNHDAMYWYRQDPGQGLRLIYYSQIVNDFQKGDIAEGYSVSREKKESFPLTVTSAQKNPTAFYLCASSGGGASGELFFGEGSRLTVL.

The chain carries TRBV5-1 and TRBJ2-5; TRBD1 might be the D (6 bases). CDR3 length equals 13 residues. CDR1 SGHRS and CDR2 YFSETQ come from the germline V gene. V shed 2 bases and J shed 4 bases, with 9 bases lying between them. This CDR3 is CASSFGRGETQYF. CDR3 nucleotides: TGCGCCAGCAGCTTTGGCAGGGGAGAGACCCAGTACTTC.

The J gene is TRBJ1-1, the V gene TRBV3-1 (or the pseudogene TRBV3-2), with a tentative D call TRBD1 (5 bases). Per germline, CDR1 LGHDT and CDR2 YNNKEL (reference sequence). V was pared by 3 bases and J by 3 bases, with 11 bases between. CDR3 length: 14 amino acids. DNA of the CDR3: TGTGCCAGCAGCCACCAGGGTTTCGACACTGAAGCTTTCTTT. Amino acid sequence: CASSHQGFDTEAFF.

The chain joins TRBV5-5 to TRBJ1-4, with 8 bases that match TRBD1. J was trimmed by 7 bases and V by 2 bases; bases with no gene match: 4. There are 14 residues in the CDR3. Germline values: CDR1 SGHKS, CDR2 YYEKEE (reference sequence). The CDR3 bases are TGTGCCAGCAGCTTCGGGGACAGGCCTGAAAAACTGTTTTTT. Its protein is CASSFGDRPEKLFF.

This chain joins TRBV5-1 and TRBJ1-5; weak D call: TRBD1 (6 bases). The CDR3 runs 17 residues. Germline V lookup: CDR1 SGHRS, CDR2 YFSETQ. Between the trimmed V and J ends, which lost 4 bases and 6 bases, there was a span of 23 bases. DNA for the CDR3: TGCGCCAGCAGCATGCAGCCAATGGGGGGGCGAAGTCAGCCCCAGCATTTT. Its protein product is CASSMQPMGGRSQPQHF.

The chain links TRBV25-1 to TRBJ2-1, with 9 nucleotides matching TRBD2. The junction had 6 bases not matched to a gene; V was cut back by 5 bases and J by 4 bases. Looked up from germline, CDR1 is MGHDK and CDR2 is SYGVNS. The CDR3 consists of 15 residues. The CDR3 reads CASSTLAGPYNEQFF. The CDR3 nucleotides read TGTGCCAGCAGTACCCTAGCGGGACCTTACAATGAGCAGTTCTTC.

V usage is TRBV29-1 and J usage is TRBJ2-1, with D possibly TRBD2 on 5 matching bases. The CDR3 sequence is 17 residues long. V was cut by 7 bases and J by 7 bases, with 29 bases left in between. Per germline, CDR1 SQVTM and CDR2 ANQGSEA. The CDR3 reads CSGTQVGAALRRNEQFF. CDR3 DNA sequence: TGCAGCGGTACCCAGGTAGGAGCGGCTCTGAGGAGGAATGAGCAGTTCTTC.

The V and J genes are TRBV30 and TRBJ1-2; D unresolved. CDR3 length: 13 residues. The germline V gene has CDR1 GTSNPN and CDR2 SVGIG (reference sequence). V gave up 7 bases and J gave up 1 base, with 13 bases separating them. CDR3 sequence (DNA): TGTGCCTCGACCGACTTCCATAACTATGGCTACACCTTC. Residues: CASTDFHNYGYTF.

The V gene is TRBV7-9, the J gene TRBJ2-6, with D maybe TRBD2 (6 bases). With 6 bases removed from V and 15 bases from J, the gap between germline ends came to 24 bases. Germline lookup yields CDR1 SEHNR and CDR2 FQNEAQ (reference sequence). This CDR3 contains 15 residues. Written as DNA, the CDR3 is TGTGCCAGCAGTTTCAGCGGTAGTCAGGACTATGACCTGACTTTC. Encoded protein: CASSFSGSQDYDLTF.

The rearrangement links TRBV7-2 to TRBJ1-3; 10 bases line up with TRBD1. V was pared by 4 bases and J by 2 bases, with 8 bases of the junction left unmatched. This CDR3 has 17 residues. CDR1 SGHTA and CDR2 FQGNSA come from the germline V gene. For the CDR3, the DNA is TGTGCCAGCAGCTCACAGCCCGGGACAGGGGCTGGAAACACCATATATTTT. Translation: CASSSQPGTGAGNTIYF.

The chain carries TRBV21-1 and TRBJ2-7; the table's TRBD1 call for D was not verified on the DNA. TRBV21-1 is listed as a pseudogene. The CDR3 sequence is 13 residues long. DNA for the CDR3: TGTGCCAGCAGCACCACCAGGGAAGAAGACCAGTACGTC. Amino acids: CASSTTREEDQYV.

This chain uses TRBV7-9 with TRBJ2-1, with 12 bases identical to TRBD2. CDR3 length: 14 residues. J was trimmed by 7 bases and V by 8 bases; bases with no gene match: 6. Germline CDR1 is SEHNR and CDR2 is FQNEAQ (reference sequence). The CDR3, as DNA: TGTGCCAGCCTCGGACTAGCGGGAACTAATGAGCAGTTCTTC. This translates into CASLGLAGTNEQFF.

The chain has TRBV28 and TRBJ2-3, with D perhaps matching TRBD1 or TRBD2 (7 bases each). The CDR3 is 14 amino acids. Trimming took 10 bases from V and 7 from J, leaving 21 bases between them. CDR1 is MDHEN and CDR2 is SYDVKM in the germline V gene. The CDR3 loop reads CATRGGRYLYTQYF. Written as DNA, the CDR3 is TGTGCCACCAGGGGGGGGCGCTACTTATATACGCAGTATTTT.

This rearrangement joins TRBV27 to TRBJ1-6; D call uncertain. The germline V gene has CDR1 MNHEY and CDR2 SMNVEV (reference sequence). CDR3 length equals 16 residues. The V end lost 2 bases, the J end lost 4 bases, and 12 bases lay between the germline ends. For the CDR3, the DNA is TGTGCCAGCAGTTTAATCGCGCCAGGTTATAATTCACCCCTCCACTTT. Translating gives CASSLIAPGYNSPLHF.

Concerning this clone itself: In the same sample, other DNA sequences code for this CDR3. The chain carries TRBV15 and TRBJ1-2, with TRBD1 as a possible D gene (5 bases). The germline CDR1 and CDR2 sequences are LNHNV and YYDKDF (reference sequence). V was shortened by 3 bases and J by 0 bases, with 5 bases between the two germline ends. This CDR3 comprises 13 residues. CDR3 in amino acids: CATSRDTNYGYTF. CDR3 nucleotides: TGTGCCACCAGCAGGGACACTAACTATGGCTACACCTTC.

V and J are TRBV28 and TRBJ1-2; the D gene is possibly TRBD1 (5 bases). The V gene lost 5 bases and the J gene lost 4 bases, with 17 bases spanning the gap. The germline V gene has CDR1 MDHEN and CDR2 SYDVKM. The CDR3 is 15 amino acids. CDR3 in amino acids: CASSGGVTLIYGYTF. The CDR3 DNA is TGTGCCAGCAGTGGGGGTGTCACCTTAATCTATGGCTACACCTTC.

This clone showed up just once. The chain is built from TRBV5-4 and TRBJ2-1; D call uncertain. V was clipped by 5 bases and J by 2 bases, with 2 bases between them. The germline gives CDR1 SGHNT, CDR2 YYREEE (reference sequence). The length of the CDR3 is 11 residues. The chain's CDR3 is CASSTYNEQFF. In DNA, the CDR3 is TGTGCCAGCAGTACCTACAATGAGCAGTTCTTC.

This clone was seen only once. The chain has TRBV29-1 and TRBJ2-7, with D tentatively TRBD2 (6 bases). This CDR3 has 18 residues. Per germline, CDR1 SQVTM and CDR2 ANQGSEA. The germline V and J ends were trimmed by 4 bases and 3 bases, with 28 bases remaining between them. The CDR3 sequence is CSVARRATKQESYYEQYV. DNA for the CDR3: TGCAGCGTTGCGAGGAGGGCTACCAAGCAAGAATCCTACTACGAGCAGTACGTC.

The chain links TRBV29-1 to TRBJ1-1; TRBD1 might be the D (5 bases). The CDR3 is made up of 13 amino acids. V was trimmed by 3 bases and J by 4 bases, leaving 12 bases between them. The germline CDR1 and CDR2 sequences are SQVTM and ANQGSEA. Here the CDR3 reads CSVEETEGTEAFF. The CDR3 nucleotides read TGCAGCGTTGAGGAGACAGAGGGCACTGAAGCTTTCTTT.

The chain joins TRBV2 to TRBJ2-7; D is unclear. CDR1 and CDR2 from the germline V gene are SNHLY and FYNNEI. V was cut by 0 bases and J by 2 bases, with 5 bases left in between. CDR3 length: 13 amino acids. The CDR3 nucleotides are TGTGCCAGCAGTGAAGCGATGGCCTACGAGCAGTACGTC. Protein product: CASSEAMAYEQYV.